This TCR beta chain was sequenced in a study of OX40 agonist ivuxolimab in advanced cancers. About the research overall: Administration of intravenous ivuxolimab to patients occurred every 2 weeks at 0.01 to 10 mg/kg.

The cohort excluded patients with autoimmune disease history or systemic immunosuppression. Blood sampling was done at baseline, cycle 4 day 1, and cycle 7 day 1. Produced via immunoSEQ multiplex PCR; TCRdb's table is partial and in-frame only. The sample shows around 46,000 clones, roughly nine tenths of them seen only once. This specimen was CD4+ or CD8+ T cells sorted from blood, taken in a trial of the OX40 agonist ivuxolimab. The clonotype was recovered from an adult with an advanced solid tumor such as melanoma, head and neck, liver or kidney cancer.

In DNA form, the CDR3 reads TGTGCCAGCAGCCAACAGTGGGGTCAGCCCCAGCATTTT. As protein: CASSQQWGQPQHF. The chain couples TRBV7-8 to TRBJ1-5; D ambiguous. The V end was cut by 5 bases, the J end by 6 bases, with 11 bases between. This CDR3 is built from 13 residues. Germline-derived CDR1 and CDR2 are SGHVS and FQNEAQ.